The source of this T cell receptor (beta chain) is a study of T cells in Graves' hyperthyroidism and ophthalmopathy. Stability of Graves' hyperthyroidism was defined as absent ophthalmopathy progression within 18 months. Uncontrolled infections, other autoimmune diseases, pregnancy or lactation led to exclusion of patients. At least ten counts were recorded for this clonotype. Its antigen remains unknown. This CDR3 is 16 amino acids long. V gave up 5 bases and J gave up 5 bases; unmatched junction bases: 11. Amplified TCR beta CDR3 regions came from RNA transcripts. The TCR CDR3 was amplified in a first-round RT-PCR using the HTBI primer set. A single record per CDR3 protein comes from TCRdb applying MiXCR to the multiplex PCR reads. The sample records about 590,000 distinct CDR3 sequences, more than 15% being singletons. Study findings and constraints: Blood also contained most expanded thyroid clonotypes above 0.001.

The chain recombines TRBV12-3 or TRBV12-4 with TRBJ2-5; 10 bases line up with TRBD1. This TCR derives from a woman aged 30 to 39 with Graves' hyperthyroidism. Sequencing input: blood. CDR3 loop: CASSPRGQGIWETQYF. CDR3 DNA sequence: TGTGCCAGCAGTCCCCGGGGACAGGGGATTTGGGAGACCCAGTACTTC.